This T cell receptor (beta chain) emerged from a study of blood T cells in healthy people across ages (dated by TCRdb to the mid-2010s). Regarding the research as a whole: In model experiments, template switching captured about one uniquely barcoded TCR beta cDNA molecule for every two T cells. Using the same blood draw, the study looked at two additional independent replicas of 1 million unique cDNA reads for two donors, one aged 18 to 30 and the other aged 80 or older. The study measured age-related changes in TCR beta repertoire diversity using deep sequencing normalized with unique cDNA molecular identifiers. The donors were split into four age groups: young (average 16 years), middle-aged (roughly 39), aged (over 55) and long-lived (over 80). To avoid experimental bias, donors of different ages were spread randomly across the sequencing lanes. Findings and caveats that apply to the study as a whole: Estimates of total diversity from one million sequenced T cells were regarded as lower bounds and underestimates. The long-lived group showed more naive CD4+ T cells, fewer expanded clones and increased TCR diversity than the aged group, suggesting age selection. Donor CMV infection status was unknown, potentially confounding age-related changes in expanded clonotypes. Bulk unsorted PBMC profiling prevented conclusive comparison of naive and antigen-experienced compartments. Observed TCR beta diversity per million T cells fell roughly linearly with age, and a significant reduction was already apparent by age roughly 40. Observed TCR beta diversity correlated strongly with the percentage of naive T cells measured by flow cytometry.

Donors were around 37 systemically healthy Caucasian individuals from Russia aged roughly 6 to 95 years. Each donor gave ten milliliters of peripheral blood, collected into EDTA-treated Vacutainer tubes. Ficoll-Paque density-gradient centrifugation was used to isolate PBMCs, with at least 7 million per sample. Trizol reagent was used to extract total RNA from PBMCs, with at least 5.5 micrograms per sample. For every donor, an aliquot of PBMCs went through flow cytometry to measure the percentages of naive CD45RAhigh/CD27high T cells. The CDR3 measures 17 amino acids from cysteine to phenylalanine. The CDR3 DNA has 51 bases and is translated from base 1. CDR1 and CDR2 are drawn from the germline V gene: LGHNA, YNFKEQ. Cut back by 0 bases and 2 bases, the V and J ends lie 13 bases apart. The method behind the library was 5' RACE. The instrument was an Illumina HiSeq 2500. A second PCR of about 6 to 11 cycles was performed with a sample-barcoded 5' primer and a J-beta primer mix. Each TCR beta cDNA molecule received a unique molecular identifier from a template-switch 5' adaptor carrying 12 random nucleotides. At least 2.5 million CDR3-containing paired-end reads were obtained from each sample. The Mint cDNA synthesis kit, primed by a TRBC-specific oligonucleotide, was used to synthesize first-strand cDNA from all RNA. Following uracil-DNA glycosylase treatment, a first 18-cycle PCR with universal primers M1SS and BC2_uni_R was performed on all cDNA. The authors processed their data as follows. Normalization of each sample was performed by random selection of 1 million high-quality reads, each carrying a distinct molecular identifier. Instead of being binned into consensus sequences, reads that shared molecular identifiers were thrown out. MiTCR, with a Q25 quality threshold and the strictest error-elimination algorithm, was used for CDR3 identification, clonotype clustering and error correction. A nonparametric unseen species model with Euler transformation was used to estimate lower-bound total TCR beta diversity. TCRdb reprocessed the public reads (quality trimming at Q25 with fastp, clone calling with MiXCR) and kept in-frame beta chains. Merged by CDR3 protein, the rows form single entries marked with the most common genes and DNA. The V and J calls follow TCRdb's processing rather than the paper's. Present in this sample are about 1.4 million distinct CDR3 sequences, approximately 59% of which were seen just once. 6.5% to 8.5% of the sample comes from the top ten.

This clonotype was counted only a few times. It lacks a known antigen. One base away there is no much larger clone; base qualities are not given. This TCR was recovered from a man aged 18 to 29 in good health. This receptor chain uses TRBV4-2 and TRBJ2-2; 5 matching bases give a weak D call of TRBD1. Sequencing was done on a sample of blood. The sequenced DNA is TGTGCCAGCAGCCAAGATGGACGGACACTTAACACCGGGGAGCTGTTTTTT. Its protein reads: CASSQDGRTLNTGELFF.